This TCR beta chain derives from a study of CD8+ T cells in alopecia areata. Study in general: The authors scored treated patients' severity by affected scalp percentage. The study's findings and limits: Besides other cells, scalp samples also yield sequences of resident alphabeta T cells from normal skin.

The CDR3 runs to 15 residues. Germline V gives CDR1 MGHRA, CDR2 YSYEKL. With 1 base clipped from V and 1 base from J, the junction kept 3 bases outside the gene matches. Worth noting for this clone: As yet, its antigen is unknown.

Reverse transcription of extracted RNA yielded cDNA, which provided the sequencing template. Sequencing was performed with immunoSEQ multiplex PCR; in TCRdb, only in-frame clones are kept and a portion is missing. In the table there are 130,000 to 150,000 clones, 80% to 90% of which are singletons. Treatment noted: oral pan-JAK inhibitor, 5-10 mg twice daily. CD4+ and CD8+ T cells were sorted from PBMCs. This TCR came from a human donor with alopecia areata. This sequence joins TRBV4-1 and TRBJ2-7; 8 bases align to TRBD1. The sample was CD8+ T cells sorted from blood, taken at week 4, from a patient treated with tofacitinib. CDR3 nucleotides: TGCGCCAGCAGCCAAGGAAGGGACAGGTCCTACGAGCAGTACTTC. Its translation: CASSQGRDRSYEQYF.